The sequence of this T cell receptor beta chain was determined in a study of blood T cell repertoires in COVID-19. Turning to the study itself: Sites in the United States, Italy and Spain provided acute and convalescent COVID-19 samples.

Trimming stripped 3 bases from V and 0 bases from J, with 12 bases between. Germline lookup yields CDR1 SGHRS and CDR2 YFSETQ. The CDR3 covers 15 residues. Using immunoSEQ multiplex PCR, the repertoire was profiled, and TCRdb retains in-frame clones only, with some absent. The sample lists 250,000 to 350,000 clones; less than 85% were seen once. Sequencing was performed on peripheral blood. The TCR sequence derives from a human donor with COVID-19, enrolled during active disease. The donor label of this sample is uncertain. The rearrangement joins TRBV5-1 to TRBJ2-5; D is perhaps TRBD2 (6 bases). The CDR3 nucleotides read TGCGCCAGCAGCTGGGCTAGCGCGTACCAAGAGACCCAGTACTTC. Protein sequence: CASSWASAYQETQYF.